This T cell receptor (beta chain) originates from a study of vaccination and CD4 T cells after COVID-19. Sequencing of cultured CD4+ T cell DNA used the Oncomine TCR Beta short-read assay. The authors extracted genomic DNA from cultured CD4+ T cells. In TCRdb, the PCR reads were re-called with MiXCR into one record per CDR3 protein. The table lists some 3,500 distinct CDR3 sequences, approximately 15% of them singletons, with roughly a fifth in the top ten. The treatment: roughly 10-day PBMC culture with coronavirus spike peptide pools or control peptides (ViraFEST assay). ViraFEST relied on peptide pools to expand antigen-specific T cells; the TCRs were sequenced afterward. This clonotype was seen only a few times. The antigen remains unidentified. Study results and limitations: For convalescent patients, 304 of the 307 vaccine-specific clones analyzed were classified as spike mono-reactive.

Material for sequencing was CD4+ T cells from blood, cultured in vitro. The receptor comes from a human donor who had recovered from COVID-19.

This CDR3 reads CASREGGRFEQYF. In nucleotides, the CDR3 is TGTGCCAGCCGCGAGGGGGGGCGATTCGAGCAGTACTTC. This chain links TRBV25-1 with TRBJ2-7; D might be TRBD2 (7 bases). There are 13 residues in the CDR3. CDR1 and CDR2 from the germline V gene are MGHDK and SYGVNS. The V and J ends lost 8 bases and 6 bases respectively, with 17 bases between them.